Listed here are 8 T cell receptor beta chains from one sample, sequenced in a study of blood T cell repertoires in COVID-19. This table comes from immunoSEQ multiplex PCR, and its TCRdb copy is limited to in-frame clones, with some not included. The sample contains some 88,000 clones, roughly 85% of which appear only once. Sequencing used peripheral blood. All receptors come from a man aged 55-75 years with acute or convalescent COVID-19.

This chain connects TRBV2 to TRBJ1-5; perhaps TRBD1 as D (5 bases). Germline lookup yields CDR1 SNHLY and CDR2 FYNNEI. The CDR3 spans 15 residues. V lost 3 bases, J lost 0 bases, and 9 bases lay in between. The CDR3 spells CASSETADSNQPQHF. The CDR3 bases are TGTGCCAGCAGTGAGACAGCAGATAGCAATCAGCCCCAGCATTTT.

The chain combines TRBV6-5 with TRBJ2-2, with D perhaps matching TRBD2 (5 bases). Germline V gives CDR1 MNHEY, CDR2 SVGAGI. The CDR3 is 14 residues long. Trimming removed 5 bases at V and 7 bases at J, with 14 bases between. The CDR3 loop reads CASSNRRLGGELFF. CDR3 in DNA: TGTGCCAGCAGTAATAGGAGGTTGGGCGGGGAGCTGTTTTTT.

This CDR3 reads CASSQWDRVSKNIQYF. The DNA of the CDR3 is TGCGCCAGCAGCCAATGGGACAGGGTATCCAAAAACATTCAGTACTTC. V gene TRBV4-1 combines with J gene TRBJ2-4; TRBD1 matches 9 bases. This CDR3 has 16 amino acids. Germline trimming cut 2 bases from V and 2 bases from J; bases unmatched to any gene: 4. Germline CDR1 reads MGHRA; CDR2 reads YSYEKL.

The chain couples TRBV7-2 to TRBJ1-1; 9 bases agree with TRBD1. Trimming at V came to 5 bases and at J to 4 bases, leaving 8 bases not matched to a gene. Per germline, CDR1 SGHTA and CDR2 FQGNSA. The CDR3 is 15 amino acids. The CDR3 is CASSQQGADFTEAFF. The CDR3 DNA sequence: TGTGCCAGCAGCCAACAGGGGGCTGATTTCACTGAAGCTTTCTTT.

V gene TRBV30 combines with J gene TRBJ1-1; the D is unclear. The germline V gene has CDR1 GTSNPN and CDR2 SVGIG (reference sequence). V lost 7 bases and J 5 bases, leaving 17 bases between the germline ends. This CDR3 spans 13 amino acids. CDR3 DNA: TGTGCCTCCATTAGGGTAGGGAGGACTGAAGCTTTCTTT. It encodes CASIRVGRTEAFF.

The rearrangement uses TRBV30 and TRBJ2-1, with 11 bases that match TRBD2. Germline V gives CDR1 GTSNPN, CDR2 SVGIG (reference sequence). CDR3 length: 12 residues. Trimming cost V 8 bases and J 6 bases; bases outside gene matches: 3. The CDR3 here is CAGTSGLNEQFF. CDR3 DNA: TGTGCCGGGACTAGCGGACTCAATGAGCAGTTCTTC.

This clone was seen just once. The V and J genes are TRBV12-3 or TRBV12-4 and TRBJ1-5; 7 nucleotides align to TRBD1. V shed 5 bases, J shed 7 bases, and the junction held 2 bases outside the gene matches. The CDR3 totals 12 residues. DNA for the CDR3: TGTGCCAGCAGTCAGGGGGGACAGCCCCAGCATTTT. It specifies CASSQGGQPQHF.

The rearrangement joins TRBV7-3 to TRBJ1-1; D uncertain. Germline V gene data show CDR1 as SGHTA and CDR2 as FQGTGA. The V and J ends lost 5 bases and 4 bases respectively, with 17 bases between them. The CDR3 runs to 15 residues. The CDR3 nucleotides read TGTGCCAGCAGCCCTACGGGGAGGAGTCTCACTGAAGCTTTCTTT. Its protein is CASSPTGRSLTEAFF.